This T cell receptor beta chain was retrieved from a study of control samples from healthy donors and cancer patients. Using immunoSEQ multiplex PCR, the repertoire was profiled, and TCRdb retains in-frame clones only, with some absent. In the table there are approximately 52,000 clones, approximately 95% of which are singletons. Per the germline V gene, CDR1 is SGDLS and CDR2 is YYNGEE. This CDR3 comprises 14 residues. Trimming shortened V by 0 bases and J by 4 bases, and 8 bases separated the two germline ends. The material sequenced was blood. The TCR sequence derives from a woman aged 18 to 35 in good health. The chain employs TRBV9 and TRBJ1-3; D ambiguous. CDR3 in amino acids: CASSVGGYGNTIYF. The DNA for the CDR3 is TGTGCCAGCAGCGTAGGGGGTTACGGAAACACCATATATTTT.